This T cell receptor (beta chain) was recovered during a study of glioma-infiltrating T cells. Whole-study results and caveats: Gliomas, especially low-grade, showed above-expected tissue-blood divergence; non-neoplastic patients showed below. Very few CDR3 sequences were shared between tissue and blood.

V was pared by 3 bases and J by 8 bases, with 5 bases of the junction left unmatched. Germline CDR1 and CDR2: SNHLY and FYNNEI. There are 14 residues in the CDR3. This clonotype was counted at least ten times. The antigen is unknown. TCR alpha and beta CDR3 regions were amplified from RNA using iRepertoire nested multiplex PCR. Input was roughly 100-450 ng of tissue mRNA or PBMC total RNA. Each CDR3 protein is one row after TCRdb ran MiXCR on the multiplex PCR reads. The table lists about 93,000 distinct CDR3 sequences, roughly 40% of them singletons. V usage is TRBV2 and J usage is TRBJ2-1; TRBD1 agrees at 9 bases. The sample consisted of glioma tissue, nonneoplastic brain tissue, or PBMCs (not recorded which). The origin of this receptor is a human donor with low-grade glioma or glioblastoma, undergoing nonglioma brain surgery, or in good health (not recorded which). For the CDR3, the DNA is TGTGCCAGCAGTGATGGGACAGGGCGCGATGAGCAGTTCTTC. Protein product: CASSDGTGRDEQFF.